The 20 T cell receptor beta chains reported below all come from one sample, sequenced in a study of early T cells in non-severe SARS-CoV-2 infection. From the 5' RACE reads, TCRdb called clonotypes with MiXCR, one entry per CDR3 protein. This repertoire shows some 88,000 distinct CDR3 sequences, roughly 15% found once; its top ten account for 4.5% to 6.5%. The sample was whole blood, taken at baseline. The source of these receptors is an adult who was a healthcare worker with PCR-confirmed SARS-CoV-2 infection or an uninfected control (not recorded which).

In its sample, this clonotype was seen a few times. The rearrangement uses TRBV20-1 and TRBJ2-1, with TRBD2 identical over 12 bases. V was pared by 5 bases and J by 10 bases, with 6 bases of the junction left unmatched. The CDR3 has 13 residues. Germline V CDR1 and CDR2: DFQATT, SNEGSKA (reference sequence). CDR3 sequence (DNA): TGCAGTGCTCCACCCGGACTAGCGGGAGAGCAGTTCTTC. Translated, it gives CSAPPGLAGEQFF.

This clonotype was picked up a small number of times. The chain couples TRBV2 to TRBJ2-1; 12 bases are shared with TRBD2. This CDR3 region has 17 residues. V lost 8 bases, J lost 2 bases, and 10 bases stayed unmatched. Germline CDR1 SNHLY, CDR2 FYNNEI. DNA for the CDR3: TGTGCCAGCTCGGCTAGCGGGAGGGGATCGCCCTACAATGAGCAGTTCTTC. Translating gives CASSASGRGSPYNEQFF. Combining the CDR3 with reference TRBV2 and TRBJ2-1 gives the whole variable domain EPEVTQTPSHQVTQMGQEVILRCVPISNHLYFYWYRQILGQKVEFLVSFYNNEISEKSEIFDDQFSVERPDGSNFTLKIRSTKLEDSAMYFCASSASGRGSPYNEQFFGPGTRLTVL.

This clonotype was observed a handful of times. The rearrangement uses TRBV5-1 and TRBJ2-7; TRBD1 matches at 8 bases. This CDR3 has 15 residues. The V segment lost 0 bases and the J segment 4 bases; nucleotides outside the gene matches: 6. CDR1 and CDR2 (germline): SGHRS, YFSETQ. CDR3 in DNA: TGCGCCAGCAGCTTGGGGACAGGGAACGGGTACGAGCAGTACTTC. Amino acid sequence: CASSLGTGNGYEQYF.

This sequence joins TRBV12-3 or TRBV12-4 and TRBJ1-1; 10 nucleotides agree with TRBD1. The CDR3 contains 18 residues. The V segment lost 6 bases and the J segment 0 bases; nucleotides outside the gene matches: 13. The CDR3 DNA follows: TGTGCCAGCAGCGGGAACCGGGACAGGGGTTATATGAACACTGAAGCTTTCTTT. Translation gives CASSGNRDRGYMNTEAFF.

The table lists this clonotype with many counts. This sequence joins TRBV6-2 or TRBV6-3 and TRBJ1-1; no clear D gene. V dropped 5 bases and J dropped 5 bases, with 6 bases sitting between them. The CDR3 runs 11 residues. CDR1 is MNHEY and CDR2 is SVGEGT in the germline V gene. CDR3 sequence: CASSARTEAFF. The DNA for the CDR3 is TGTGCCAGCAGTGCCCGTACTGAAGCTTTCTTT.

This clonotype was observed many times. The rearrangement uses TRBV29-1 and TRBJ2-7; possible D gene TRBD1, 6 bases. This CDR3 contains 14 residues. V was pared by 6 bases and J by 2 bases, with 17 bases between. Germline V lookup: CDR1 SQVTM, CDR2 ANQGSEA. CDR3 region: CSVKFGQLPYEQYF. CDR3 nucleotides: TGCAGCGTCAAATTCGGACAGCTCCCCTACGAGCAGTACTTC.

The rearrangement uses TRBV28 and TRBJ2-7, with D possibly being TRBD1 (6 bases). With 2 bases removed from V and 4 bases from J, the gap between germline ends came to 12 bases. CDR3 length: 14 amino acids. CDR1 is MDHEN, CDR2 SYDVKM, per germline. The CDR3 sequence is CASSLRQVEYEQYF. As DNA, the CDR3 is TGTGCCAGCAGTTTAAGACAGGTTGAATACGAGCAGTACTTC.

This clonotype turned up a few times. The chain is built from TRBV11-2 and TRBJ2-1, with a possible D match to TRBD2 (6 bases). V was pared by 5 bases and J by 2 bases, with 10 bases between. The CDR3 runs to 14 residues. Germline values: CDR1 SGHAT, CDR2 FQNNGV. The CDR3 coding sequence is TGTGCCAGCAGCCCGGGACTCGCCTACAATGAGCAGTTCTTC. Encoded protein: CASSPGLAYNEQFF.

This rearrangement joins TRBV5-6 to TRBJ1-2, with 8 bases identical to TRBD1. The ends lost 4 bases at V and 7 bases at J; junction bases unmatched: 3. Germline V gene data show CDR1 as SGHDT and CDR2 as YYEEEE. The CDR3 length is 12 residues. As DNA, the CDR3 is TGTGCCAGCAGCCCTGGGACAGGTGGCTACACCTTC. It specifies CASSPGTGGYTF.

A few counts support this clonotype. The rearrangement links TRBV7-8 to TRBJ2-1, with 9 bases that match TRBD1. The CDR3 spans 14 residues. With 5 bases clipped from V and 6 bases from J, the junction kept 5 bases outside the gene matches. Germline V gene sequence: CDR1 SGHVS, CDR2 FQNEAQ. The CDR3 bases are TGTGCCAGCAGCCAAGGGACAGGGACCAATGAGCAGTTCTTC. This gives the protein CASSQGTGTNEQFF.

The V call is TRBV6-6, the J call TRBJ2-1; 7 bases fit TRBD2. Looked up from germline, CDR1 is MNHNY and CDR2 is SVGAGI (reference sequence). J gave up 0 bases and V 8 bases, and 7 bases lay outside the gene matches. The CDR3 runs 15 residues. CDR3 residues: CASGWAGASYNEQFF. Written as DNA, the CDR3 is TGTGCCAGCGGATGGGCGGGAGCCTCCTACAATGAGCAGTTCTTC.

This clonotype was picked up many times. DNA of the CDR3: TGCAGCCTGACGACAGGGGCTCACAATGAGCAGTTCTTC. This translates into CSLTTGAHNEQFF. The J gene is TRBJ2-1, the V gene TRBV29-1, with TRBD1 matching 8 bases. V was clipped by 8 bases and J by 5 bases; unmatched bases: 8. From germline, CDR1 is SQVTM and CDR2 ANQGSEA. CDR3 length: 13 amino acids.

This chain uses TRBV21-1 with TRBJ2-1; the table's D call, TRBD2, was not checked against the DNA. TRBV21-1 is marked as a pseudogene. The CDR3 length is 16 residues. The CDR3 protein is CASSKEVLAGTNEQFF. In nucleotides, the CDR3 is TGTGCCAGCAGCAAAGAGGTTCTAGCGGGAACGAATGAGCAGTTCTTC.

Only a few counts were recorded for this clonotype. This rearrangement joins TRBV7-2 to TRBJ2-2; 7 nucleotides match TRBD2. Germline V gene lookup returns CDR1 SGHTA and CDR2 FQGNSA. The CDR3 consists of 15 residues. The junction had 8 bases not matched to a gene; V was cut back by 4 bases and J by 6 bases. The CDR3: CASSSWGGPPGELFF. The CDR3 DNA reads TGTGCCAGCAGCTCTTGGGGAGGGCCCCCCGGGGAGCTGTTTTTT.

This chain uses TRBV7-8 with TRBJ2-1; tentatively, D is TRBD1 or TRBD2 (5 bases each). Between the trimmed V and J ends, which lost 1 base and 8 bases, there was a span of 12 bases. The CDR3 length is 14 residues. From germline, CDR1 is SGHVS and CDR2 FQNEAQ. DNA of the CDR3: TGTGCCAGCAGCTTAGTCTTTGGGGACGATGAGCAGTTCTTC. This encodes CASSLVFGDDEQFF.

The table lists this clonotype with many counts. The J gene is TRBJ2-3, the V gene TRBV13; TRBD2 matches 9 bases. The CDR3 length is 18 residues. The germline CDR1 and CDR2 sequences are PRHDT and FYEKMQ (reference sequence). V gave up 0 bases and J gave up 5 bases; unmatched junction bases: 12. CDR3 amino acids: CASSLGSLAGARGDTQYF. The CDR3 nucleotides read TGTGCCAGCAGCTTAGGGTCCTTAGCGGGAGCGCGCGGAGATACGCAGTATTTT. Based on the CDR3 plus reference TRBV13 and TRBJ2-3, the full variable domain is AAGVIQSPRHLIKEKRETATLKCYPIPRHDTVYWYQQGPGQDPQFLISFYEKMQSDKGSIPDRFSAQQFSDYHSELNMSSLELGDSALYFCASSLGSLAGARGDTQYFGPGTRLTVL.

The rearrangement joins TRBV20-1 to TRBJ2-7; maybe TRBD1 (6 bases). Trimming shortened V by 3 bases and J by 2 bases, and 11 bases separated the two germline ends. Per the germline V gene, CDR1 is DFQATT and CDR2 is SNEGSKA (reference sequence). The CDR3 totals 13 residues. CDR3 in amino acids: CSARGAGAYEQYF. The CDR3 DNA sequence: TGCAGTGCTAGGGGGGCAGGGGCCTACGAGCAGTACTTC.

A few counts support this clonotype. The rearrangement links TRBV20-1 to TRBJ2-1; D perhaps matches TRBD2 (5 bases). CDR3 length: 17 residues. Germline values: CDR1 DFQATT, CDR2 SNEGSKA (reference sequence). Deletions cut 1 base from V and 1 base from J, with 17 bases between. The CDR3 loop reads CSARVGSTGMSYNEQFF. In DNA form, the CDR3 reads TGCAGTGCTAGAGTAGGGTCCACGGGGATGTCCTACAATGAGCAGTTCTTC.

The CDR3 region is CASSQVQLFSGANVLTF. The CDR3 DNA is TGTGCCAGCAGCCAAGTACAGCTGTTCTCTGGGGCCAACGTCCTGACTTTC. This sequence joins TRBV3-1 and TRBJ2-6; D not resolved. CDR1 is LGHDT, CDR2 YNNKEL, per germline (reference sequence). This CDR3 region has 17 residues. The ends were cut back, 1 base at V and 0 bases at J, with 10 bases in the middle.

V and J are TRBV10-3 and TRBJ2-7, with D unclear. The germline V and J ends were trimmed by 5 bases and 3 bases, with 5 bases remaining between them. Germline CDR1 is ENHRY and CDR2 is SYGVKD. CDR3 length equals 11 residues. The CDR3 nucleotides are TGTGCCATCAGTAACAGCTACGAGCAGTACTTC. This gives the protein CAISNSYEQYF.